The clone carrying this T cell receptor (beta chain) was observed a few times. These data are taken from a study of blood T cells in healthy people across ages. With 0 bases clipped from V and 2 bases from J, the junction kept 3 bases outside the gene matches. The CDR3 runs 15 residues. Germline V lookup: CDR1 DFQATT, CDR2 SNEGSKA (reference sequence). A J-beta primer mix and a sample-barcoded 5' primer were used in a second PCR of roughly 6 to 12 cycles. Using its own MiXCR run on the 5' RACE reads, TCRdb lists one record per CDR3 protein. This table has around 940,000 distinct CDR3 sequences, roughly half appearing once.

This receptor was obtained from a woman between 55 and 75 years old in good health. The rearrangement uses TRBV20-1 and TRBJ2-1, with 8 bases that match TRBD1. The specimen sequenced was blood. CDR3 residues: CSARESTGAYNEQFF. The CDR3 DNA is TGCAGTGCTAGAGAATCGACAGGGGCCTACAATGAGCAGTTCTTC.